Listed here are 25 T cell receptor beta chains from one sample, sequenced in a study of T-cell reconstitution after alpha-beta-depleted transplantation in children. As it was prepared, the TCRbeta library received unique molecular identifiers. TCRdb redid the calling of the PCR reads with MiXCR, one entry per CDR3 protein. Among 240,000 or so distinct CDR3 sequences listed, around 7.5% were seen once. The specimen was PBMCs, mostly from graft donor cells, collected 180 days after TCRalphabeta/CD19-depleted stem cell transplant. These receptors all stem from a male patient younger than 18 who had a stem cell transplant for acute lymphoblastic leukemia, so the T cells may come from the graft donor.

This clonotype showed up just a few times. The gene calls are TRBV9 and TRBJ1-4, with a tentative D call TRBD1 (5 bases). Germline assignment: CDR1 SGDLS and CDR2 YYNGEE. The CDR3 has 18 amino acids. The germline V and J ends were trimmed by 4 bases and 0 bases, with 19 bases remaining between them. This chain's CDR3 is CASSLRPGGAATNEKLFF. The DNA for the CDR3 is TGTGCCAGCAGCCTCCGACCCGGTGGGGCTGCAACTAATGAAAAACTGTTTTTT.

This clonotype was counted many times. This chain uses TRBV7-9 with TRBJ2-7; no reliable D call. Germline CDR1 reads SEHNR; CDR2 reads FQNEAQ (reference sequence). The CDR3 is made up of 13 amino acids. V shed 7 bases and J shed 7 bases, with 17 bases lying between them. The CDR3: CASTFNPRREQYF. DNA for the CDR3: TGTGCCAGCACCTTCAACCCCCGAAGAGAGCAGTACTTC.

This clonotype has ten or more counts. The V gene is TRBV6-2 or TRBV6-3, the J gene TRBJ1-2; TRBD1 matches 8 bases. V lost 0 bases to trimming and J lost 5 bases; unmatched junction nucleotides: 11. Germline CDR1 is MNHEY and CDR2 is SVGEGT. The CDR3 is 17 residues long. The CDR3 DNA reads as TGTGCCAGCAGTTACTCAACTTGGACAGGGAAAGGTTATGGCTACACCTTC. This encodes CASSYSTWTGKGYGYTF.

This clonotype occurred many times. The rearrangement uses TRBV6-2 or TRBV6-3 and TRBJ1-1, with D tentatively TRBD1 (6 bases). The CDR3 has 17 amino acids. Germline V gene data show CDR1 as MNHEY and CDR2 as SVGEGT. Trimming stripped 0 bases from V and 2 bases from J, with 16 bases between. CDR3: CASSYSIQMDSNTEAFF. The CDR3 DNA follows: TGTGCCAGCAGTTACTCGATCCAAATGGACAGTAACACTGAAGCTTTCTTT.

This clonotype showed up many times. The rearrangement links TRBV6-5 to TRBJ2-2; perhaps TRBD2 as D (5 bases). The CDR3 length is 14 residues. Germline CDR1 MNHEY, CDR2 SVGAGI. V shed 5 bases and J shed 0 bases, with 7 bases lying between them. In DNA, the CDR3 is TGTGCCAGCAGTCGGACTGCGAACACCGGGGAGCTGTTTTTT. It translates to CASSRTANTGELFF.

This clonotype appeared many times. The rearrangement uses TRBV29-1 and TRBJ2-2, with unresolved D. The CDR3 runs to 14 residues. V was pared by 1 base and J by 5 bases, with 11 bases between. The germline V gene encodes CDR1 SQVTM and CDR2 ANQGSEA. In nucleotides, the CDR3 is TGCAGCGTTGAAGTCCCCCTATGGACCGGGGAGCTGTTTTTT. Translation gives CSVEVPLWTGELFF.

The table lists this clonotype with many counts. The chain joins TRBV11-1 to TRBJ2-6; D is unclear. Trimming pared 2 bases from V and 0 bases from J, leaving 14 bases between. The CDR3 consists of 18 residues. Germline V gives CDR1 SGHAT, CDR2 FQDESV (reference sequence). The CDR3 DNA is TGTGCCAGCAGCTTAAGGCAGTCTGAAAACTCTGGGGCCAACGTCCTGACTTTC. Protein product: CASSLRQSENSGANVLTF.

This clonotype was counted at least ten times. The rearrangement links TRBV24-1 to TRBJ2-5, with D unresolved. V lost 4 bases and J 2 bases, leaving 22 bases between the germline ends. Germline V gives CDR1 KGHDR, CDR2 SFDVKD. This CDR3 is 18 amino acids long. This chain's CDR3 is CATSDSQPQTALQETQYF. Written as DNA, the CDR3 is TGTGCCACCAGTGACTCTCAGCCCCAGACTGCCCTTCAAGAGACCCAGTACTTC.

This clonotype was counted ten times or more. V and J are TRBV3-1 and TRBJ2-2; either TRBD1 or TRBD2 may supply D (5 bases each). The CDR3 contains 13 residues. The germline V gene has CDR1 LGHDT and CDR2 YNNKEL (reference sequence). Trimming took 6 bases from V and 1 from J, leaving 6 bases between them. CDR3 in amino acids: CASRGVNTGELFF. The CDR3 nucleotides read TGTGCCAGCAGGGGGGTGAACACCGGGGAGCTGTTTTTT.

In its sample, this clonotype was seen many times. The chain has TRBV7-2 and TRBJ2-7, with D perhaps assigned TRBD1 or TRBD2 (5 bases each). The CDR3 consists of 16 residues. Trimming cost V 0 bases and J 0 bases, with 12 bases left between them. Germline-derived CDR1 and CDR2 are SGHTA and FQGNSA. This CDR3 is CASSLAFQGVSYEQYF. The CDR3 bases are TGTGCCAGCAGCTTAGCGTTCCAGGGAGTCTCCTACGAGCAGTACTTC.

At least ten counts were recorded for this clonotype. The junction does not match germline at one end; this may be a read error. The V call is TRBV7-6, the J call TRBJ2-5, with no clear D. In germline, CDR1 is SGHVS, CDR2 FNYEAQ. The CDR3 length is 13 residues. For the CDR3, the DNA is TGTGCCAGCAGCTTAGGGGGTGCTGAGACCCTGTACTTC. It yields the protein CASSLGGAETLYF.

In this sample, this clonotype turned up many times. The chain couples TRBV27 to TRBJ1-2; D might be TRBD1 (6 bases). V was cut by 5 bases and J by 8 bases, with 9 bases left in between. Germline CDR1 and CDR2: MNHEY and SMNVEV (reference sequence). This CDR3 is 11 amino acids long. The DNA of the CDR3 is TGTGCCAGCAGTCCAGGGGACGGCTACACCTTC. This translates into CASSPGDGYTF.

This clonotype occurred many times. This chain uses TRBV10-3 with TRBJ1-1; D perhaps matches TRBD1 (6 bases). Germline CDR1 and CDR2: ENHRY and SYGVKD. This CDR3 has 12 amino acids. V was shortened by 1 base and J by 10 bases, with 10 bases between the two germline ends. The CDR3 region is CAISEWAGAAFF. The CDR3 DNA follows: TGTGCCATCAGTGAGTGGGCGGGGGCAGCTTTCTTT.

This clonotype was detected many times. The gene calls are TRBV7-9 and TRBJ1-6, with 8 bases that match TRBD1. CDR3 length: 15 residues. The V segment lost 8 bases and the J segment 5 bases; nucleotides outside the gene matches: 8. From germline, CDR1 is SEHNR and CDR2 FQNEAQ (reference sequence). The CDR3: CASEGQGFHNSPLHF. The CDR3 DNA is TGTGCCAGCGAAGGACAGGGATTCCATAATTCACCCCTCCACTTT.

This clonotype showed up many times. The genes are TRBV7-9 and TRBJ2-7; TRBD1 aligns across 9 bases. The CDR3 spans 14 residues. V dropped 5 bases and J dropped 6; count of bases not matched to a gene: 8. Germline CDR1 and CDR2: SEHNR and FQNEAQ (reference sequence). CDR3 nucleotides: TGTGCCAGCAGCGAATGGGACAGGGCGCGCGAGCAGTACTTC. This codes for CASSEWDRAREQYF.

This clonotype was counted at least ten times. The chain employs TRBV12-3 or TRBV12-4 and TRBJ1-5, with 9 bases matching TRBD1. With V trimmed by 3 bases and J by 2 bases, 2 bases remained unmatched. The CDR3 covers 15 residues. The CDR3 loop reads CASSFTGGGNQPQHF. The DNA of the CDR3 is TGTGCCAGCAGTTTTACAGGGGGCGGCAATCAGCCCCAGCATTTT.

In this sample, this clonotype turned up many times. The J gene is TRBJ1-2, the V gene TRBV9, with D unclear. V lost 4 bases and J 8 bases, leaving 15 bases between the germline ends. This CDR3 region has 13 residues. Germline V lookup: CDR1 SGDLS, CDR2 YYNGEE. CDR3: CASSSREGSGYTF. As DNA, the CDR3 is TGTGCCAGCAGCTCCCGGGAGGGCAGCGGCTACACCTTC.

This clonotype was seen repeatedly, ten times or more. The chain joins TRBV9 to TRBJ2-3; TRBD1 is a possible D gene (7 bases). Trimming removed 3 bases at V and 5 bases at J, with 22 bases between. The germline gives CDR1 SGDLS, CDR2 YYNGEE. This CDR3 has 17 amino acids. The CDR3 spells CASSAGDRKGEGDTQYF. Written as DNA, the CDR3 is TGTGCCAGCAGCGCGGGGGACAGAAAGGGAGAGGGAGATACGCAGTATTTT.

This clonotype occurred a few times. The V gene is TRBV19, the J gene TRBJ1-1; no definite D call. Per germline, CDR1 LNHDA and CDR2 SQIVND (reference sequence). The CDR3 contains 15 residues. V shed 7 bases and J shed 1 base, with 16 bases lying between them. CDR3 DNA: TGTGCCAGTACCCATACCGACCGCAGGAACACTGAAGCTTTCTTT. Translation: CASTHTDRRNTEAFF.

This clonotype showed up many times. This sequence joins TRBV20-1 and TRBJ2-4; 10 positions match TRBD1. This CDR3 has 13 residues. V was clipped by 2 bases and J by 7 bases; unmatched bases: 2. In germline, CDR1 is DFQATT, CDR2 SNEGSKA (reference sequence). The CDR3 region is CSARTDRGNIQYF. The CDR3 DNA reads TGCAGTGCTAGAACGGACAGGGGGAACATTCAGTACTTC.

This clonotype has at least ten counts. The chain carries TRBV20-1 and TRBJ2-1; 9 positions match TRBD1. The CDR3 consists of 12 residues. Germline V gene lookup returns CDR1 DFQATT and CDR2 SNEGSKA (reference sequence). J gave up 10 bases and V 5 bases, and 6 bases lay outside the gene matches. This CDR3 reads CSAPDRGSEQFF. CDR3 DNA sequence: TGCAGTGCTCCGGACAGGGGATCGGAGCAGTTCTTC.

This clonotype was recorded many times. The rearrangement uses TRBV4-3 and TRBJ1-1, with TRBD1 as a possible D gene (5 bases). V lost 2 bases, J lost 8 bases, and 18 bases lay in between. This CDR3 is built from 15 residues. Germline lookup yields CDR1 LGHNA and CDR2 YSLEER. In DNA, the CDR3 is TGCGCCAGCAGCCAACTCCTCGACAGAGCCCCCGAAGCTTTCTTT. Its protein is CASSQLLDRAPEAFF.

This clonotype was seen repeatedly, ten times or more. The V and J genes are TRBV5-1 and TRBJ1-1; D is possibly TRBD1 (6 bases). V was pared by 4 bases and J by 7 bases, with 17 bases between. CDR1 and CDR2 from the germline V gene are SGHRS and YFSETQ. This CDR3 spans 14 amino acids. The CDR3 nucleotides read TGCGCCAGCAGCCCCAGACCGGGACAAAGTGAAGCTTTCTTT. Its protein product is CASSPRPGQSEAFF.

This clonotype was seen ten or more times. The chain links TRBV20-1 to TRBJ2-3; D may be TRBD1 (5 bases). Between the trimmed V and J ends, which lost 3 bases and 6 bases, there was a span of 13 bases. CDR1 DFQATT and CDR2 SNEGSKA come from the germline V gene (reference sequence). The CDR3 length is 13 residues. The DNA for the CDR3 is TGCAGTGCTAGCAGGGCTAGTGTTGATACGCAGTATTTT. It yields the protein CSASRASVDTQYF.

The V call is TRBV15, the J call TRBJ2-5, with TRBD2 matching over 7 bases. This CDR3 spans 17 amino acids. Germline V CDR1 and CDR2: LNHNV, YYDKDF (reference sequence). Losses at the gene ends were 1 base for V and 1 base for J; bases not matched to a gene: 9. CDR3 sequence (DNA): TGTGCCACCAGCAGAGCCCTCCCTCGCGGGAGCCAAGAGACCCAGTACTTC. Translation gives CATSRALPRGSQETQYF. Full variable domain (remainder filled in from reference TRBV15 and TRBJ2-5): DAMVIQNPRYQVTQFGKPVTLSCSQTLNHNVMYWYQQKSSQAPKLLFHYYDKDFNNEADTPDNFQSRRPNTSFCFLDIRSPGLGDTAMYLCATSRALPRGSQETQYFGPGTRLLVL.